This T cell receptor beta chain is drawn from a study of identical twins. This clonotype has more than one count but fewer than ten. TCRdb called the 5' RACE reads again in MiXCR, with one record for every CDR3 protein. Among 350,000 to 600,000 distinct CDR3 sequences listed, 13% to 15% were seen once. V gave up 7 bases and J gave up 0 bases, with 11 bases separating them. Germline V gene data show CDR1 as LGHDT and CDR2 as YNNKEL (reference sequence). This CDR3 is 14 amino acids long. These same data were also listed under a study on yellow fever vaccine responses in identical twins.

Sequencing was done on a sample of CD4+ T cells sorted from blood. The clonotype comes from a young woman in good health. The rearrangement links TRBV3-1 to TRBJ2-3, with D perhaps matching TRBD1 (6 bases). This chain's CDR3 is CASNLGQSTDTQYF. CDR3 sequence (DNA): TGTGCCAGCAACCTGGGACAAAGCACAGATACGCAGTATTTT.